This T cell receptor (beta chain) was profiled in a study of shared clonotypes between healthy human individuals. Produced via immunoSEQ multiplex PCR; TCRdb's table is partial and in-frame only. The sample lists about 470,000 clones, roughly 83% seen once, with about 12% in the top ten. Germline V gene lookup returns CDR1 MGHDK and CDR2 SYGVNS. V lost 5 bases, J lost 2 bases, and 13 bases lay in between. The CDR3 extends over 14 amino acids. The receptor was isolated from a woman aged 40 to 50 in good health. Some clones in this sample may be carry-over from other donors' samples. V is TRBV25-1 and J is TRBJ2-7; D is perhaps TRBD1 (6 bases). Material for sequencing was PBMCs. CDR3 nucleotides: TGTGCCAGCAGTCAGAAGGGACATACCTACGAGCAGTACTTC. Its translation is CASSQKGHTYEQYF.